The rows below give T cell receptor beta chains drawn from one sample of a study of beta chain features in type 1 diabetes. Generated by immunoSEQ multiplex PCR, the TCRdb table keeps only in-frame clones and is missing some. This table holds about 360,000 clones, roughly an eighth found once. Input material: naive CD4+ T cells from blood. These receptors were taken from a man between 18 and 35 years old in good health. The CDR3 runs from the conserved cysteine through the conserved F or W. D genes are given only for firm matches. A clone size is listed for some rows: how often the clone was seen (once, few, many), or a class if it is expanded.

>-|TRBJ2-1|TRBV5-1|few
CASSLGGGLMNNEQFF
TGCGCCAGCAGCTTGGGGGGGGGCTTAATGAACAATGAGCAGTTCTTC
>TRBD1|TRBJ1-5|TRBV5-1|-
CASSTGQGSQPQHF
TGCGCCAGCAGCACAGGACAGGGATCTCAGCCCCAGCATTTT
>-|TRBJ2-5|TRBV25-1|-
CASSVPLDQKTQYF
TGTGCCAGCAGTGTCCCCCTAGATCAGAAGACCCAGTACTTC
>-|TRBJ2-2|TRBV7-2|-
CASSPWTGRASGELFF
TGTGCCAGCAGCCCCTGGACAGGGAGGGCATCCGGGGAGCTGTTTTTT
>-|TRBJ1-1|TRBV9|few
CASSVQGSFTEAFF
TGTGCCAGCAGCGTACAGGGGAGTTTTACTGAAGCTTTCTTT
>TRBD1|TRBJ1-2|TRBV19|-
CASADSDRVGYTF
TGTGCCAGTGCGGACTCGGACAGGGTCGGCTACACCTTC
>-|TRBJ2-3|TRBV9|-
CASSPPPSTGSTQYF
TGTGCCAGCAGCCCCCCCCCGTCGACGGGAAGTACGCAGTATTTT
>TRBD1|TRBJ2-5|TRBV7-3|-
CASSLMGQGNQETQYF
TGTGCCAGCAGCTTAATGGGACAGGGCAATCAAGAGACCCAGTACTTC
>TRBD2|TRBJ2-3|TRBV15|few
CATSRDGRGGTDTQYF
TGTGCCACCAGCAGAGATGGGCGGGGGGGCACAGATACGCAGTATTTT
>-|TRBJ1-2|TRBV6-5|few
CASSWQGVYGYTF
TGTGCCAGCAGTTGGCAAGGGGTCTATGGCTACACCTTC
>-|TRBJ2-2|TRBV5-1|-
CASGPVSNTGELFF
TGCGCCAGCGGGCCAGTCTCGAACACCGGGGAGCTGTTTTTT
>TRBD1|TRBJ2-2|TRBV18|-
CATQDRDSLGTGELFF
TGTGCCACCCAAGACAGGGATTCTTTGGGCACCGGGGAGCTGTTTTTT
>TRBD1|TRBJ1-2|TRBV28|few
CASSLRGQGYGYTF
TGTGCCAGCAGTTTAAGGGGGCAAGGCTATGGCTACACCTTC
>-|TRBJ1-5|TRBV18|-
CASSPGGGYSNQPQHF
TGTGCCAGCTCACCAGGTGGGGGGTATAGCAATCAGCCCCAGCATTTT
>-|TRBJ2-3|TRBV7-9|-
CASSLILTDTQYF
TGTGCCAGCAGCTTAATACTAACAGATACGCAGTATTTT
>TRBD1|TRBJ2-1|TRBV28|-
CATNYGDVYRGGFDNEQFF
TGTGCCACCAATTACGGCGACGTATACAGGGGTGGATTCGACAATGAGCAGTTCTTC